This T cell receptor beta chain stems from a study of post-analysis software for immune sequencing data (dated by TCRdb to between 2015 and 2017). Concerning the study at large: Disease courses on record covered relapsing-remitting, secondary progressive and progressive-relapsing multiple sclerosis, though some patients had no subtype annotation. The multiple sclerosis patient repertoires were compared with about a dozen previously published healthy control repertoires from donors aged about 6 to 26 years. A subset of samples was prepared in parallel using single-end sample barcoding, then pooled and co-amplified after Illumina adapter ligation.

To demonstrate the VDJtools post-analysis software, TCR beta repertoires were profiled from the peripheral blood of more than ten young patients with multiple sclerosis. Multiple sclerosis patients were children and adolescents aged roughly 6 to 17 years. Between the V and J ends, shortened by 2 bases and 1 base respectively, the junction contains 7 bases. Taken from cysteine to phenylalanine, the CDR3 has 14 residues. Only the CDR3 DNA stays, 42 bases, in frame from base 1. Reading the germline V gene gives CDR1 MRHNA and CDR2 SNTAGT. What the work shows at the level of the full study, not this receptor alone: The control group was slightly older than the multiple sclerosis patient group. Direct clustering with F measure revealed strong co-clustering of samples prepared in the same batch, which led to a batch-effect correction. Patients showed significantly higher frequencies than controls for several TRBV segments, among them TRBV5-6, TRBV5-1 and TRBV20-1. Compared with controls, multiple sclerosis patients had significantly lower normalized Chao1 diversity, a finding suggesting substantial peripheral T-cell clonal expansion.

With regard to this clonotype: The target of this receptor is not known. Nothing much larger sits one base from this clone, and base qualities are not available.

Library construction relied on PCR. The reads were generated on an Illumina HiSeq 2500. To reduce PCR and sequencing biases, unique molecular identifiers were incorporated into the TCR beta cDNA libraries. Every 1 to 10 million input T cells yielded approximately 500,000 cDNA molecules, meaning each molecule approximated one T cell. The patient libraries were prepared and sequenced using the same protocol as the earlier healthy control dataset. Within a given batch, samples were prepared together, multiplexed and sequenced on the same HiSeq lane. For the original study's pipeline: MIGEC handled the raw barcoded reads, throwing out single-read molecular identifier groups before consensus assembly and CDR3 extraction. VDJtools was used for post-analysis of the clonotype tables, and diversity was normalized by down-sampling every dataset to the size of the smallest sample. In repertoire overlap clustering, CDR3 amino acid sequences, but not nucleotide sequences, were matched to correct batch-related cross-sample contamination. In TCRdb, the public reads were trimmed at Q25 with fastp and aligned with MiXCR, with productive beta chains retained. Rows merge per CDR3 protein into single entries with the most common DNA and genes. Clone size and V and J calls follow TCRdb, not the original study. The sample records approximately 630,000 distinct CDR3 sequences, around 60% of which are singletons. Of the sample, about 11% is held by the ten largest clones.

Recombination linked TRBV6-4 to TRBJ2-3, with the D gene uncertain. What was sequenced was blood. The sequence was collected from a girl aged 2 to 9 with multiple sclerosis. The DNA sequence follows: TGTGCCAGCAGTGACGGGTTCGGCACAGATACGCAGTATTTT. It is translated as CASSDGFGTDTQYF.